The rows below give T cell receptor beta chains drawn from one sample of a study of blood T cell repertoires in COVID-19. Data came from immunoSEQ multiplex PCR; TCRdb stores just in-frame clones and leaves some out. In the table there are fewer than 300,000 clones, approximately 85% of which are singletons. Sequenced material: peripheral blood. These receptors were taken from a man aged 50-59 years with active or convalescent COVID-19. Both conserved end residues are part of each CDR3. Each record gives: D gene, V gene, J gene, clone size, CDR3 protein, CDR3 DNA. D genes are given only for firm matches. Clone size is not always given. Where it is, it says once, few, many or a class for expanded clones.

D gene: TRBD2; V gene: TRBV5-1; J gene: TRBJ2-1; clone size: once; CDR3 protein: CASSLTSGSSYNEQFF; CDR3 DNA: TGCGCCAGCAGCTTGACTAGCGGTAGCTCCTACAATGAGCAGTTCTTC
D gene: -; V gene: TRBV18; J gene: TRBJ2-1; clone size: once; CDR3 protein: CASSPPGGVEQFF; CDR3 DNA: TGTGCCAGCTCACCCCCCGGAGGGGTTGAGCAGTTCTTC
D gene: TRBD1; V gene: TRBV28; J gene: TRBJ1-2; clone size: -; CDR3 protein: CAGSSGTANYGYTF; CDR3 DNA: TGTGCCGGCAGTTCCGGGACAGCAAACTATGGCTACACCTTC
D gene: TRBD1; V gene: TRBV2; J gene: TRBJ1-3; clone size: -; CDR3 protein: CASSGDRVSGNTIYF; CDR3 DNA: TGTGCCAGCAGTGGCGACAGGGTCTCTGGAAACACCATATATTTT
D gene: TRBD1; V gene: TRBV20-1; J gene: TRBJ1-1; clone size: -; CDR3 protein: CSARSDRGAFF; CDR3 DNA: TGCAGTGCTAGAAGCGACAGGGGAGCTTTCTTT
D gene: TRBD2; V gene: TRBV9; J gene: TRBJ2-1; clone size: -; CDR3 protein: CASSPPGTSGNEQFF; CDR3 DNA: TGTGCCAGCAGCCCCCCCGGGACTAGCGGTAATGAGCAGTTCTTC
D gene: TRBD2; V gene: TRBV28; J gene: TRBJ2-7; clone size: -; CDR3 protein: CASSLGLAGVSREYF; CDR3 DNA: TGTGCCAGCAGTCTCGGACTAGCGGGAGTCTCCAGGGAGTACTTC
D gene: -; V gene: TRBV5-1; J gene: TRBJ2-5; clone size: many; CDR3 protein: CASSDTSSTQYF; CDR3 DNA: TGCGCCAGCAGCGACACATCGAGTACCCAGTACTTC
D gene: -; V gene: TRBV27; J gene: TRBJ2-7; clone size: few; CDR3 protein: CASSLTGGRYEQYF; CDR3 DNA: TGTGCCAGCAGTTTAACGGGCGGGCGATACGAGCAGTACTTC
D gene: -; V gene: TRBV5-1; J gene: TRBJ1-5; clone size: -; CDR3 protein: CASSLEGPHQPQHF; CDR3 DNA: TGCGCCAGCAGCTTGGAGGGGCCCCATCAGCCCCAGCATTTT
D gene: -; V gene: TRBV2; J gene: TRBJ1-5; clone size: -; CDR3 protein: CASQRDYSNQPQHF; CDR3 DNA: TGTGCCAGCCAGCGGGATTATAGCAATCAGCCCCAGCATTTT
D gene: -; V gene: TRBV14; J gene: TRBJ1-6; clone size: -; CDR3 protein: CASSQSRGGNSPLHF; CDR3 DNA: TGTGCCAGCAGCCAAAGCCGGGGGGGTAATTCACCCCTCCACTTT
D gene: -; V gene: TRBV6-5; J gene: TRBJ1-4; clone size: -; CDR3 protein: CASSPPPQGGEKLFF; CDR3 DNA: TGTGCCAGCAGTCCTCCCCCTCAGGGTGGCGAAAAACTGTTTTTT
D gene: TRBD1; V gene: TRBV3-1/TRBV3-2; J gene: TRBJ1-2; clone size: -; CDR3 protein: CASSATGVGGYTF; CDR3 DNA: TGTGCCAGCAGCGCCACAGGGGTAGGGGGCTACACCTTC
D gene: -; V gene: TRBV28; J gene: TRBJ2-3; clone size: -; CDR3 protein: CASSLYRFIRGGGTDTQYF; CDR3 DNA: TGTGCCAGCAGTTTATATAGGTTTATTAGAGGAGGGGGCACAGATACGCAGTATTTT
D gene: -; V gene: TRBV12-5; J gene: TRBJ1-3; clone size: -; CDR3 protein: CASGFRSGAGNTIYF; CDR3 DNA: TGTGCTAGTGGTTTCCGCTCAGGGGCTGGAAACACCATATATTTT
D gene: TRBD1; V gene: TRBV2; J gene: TRBJ1-2; clone size: few; CDR3 protein: CASSAAGGAFGYTF; CDR3 DNA: TGTGCCAGCAGTGCCGCAGGGGGCGCCTTTGGCTACACCTTC
D gene: TRBD1; V gene: TRBV19; J gene: TRBJ1-2; clone size: few; CDR3 protein: CASSIRPGQGYGYTF; CDR3 DNA: TGTGCCAGTAGTATCCGACCGGGACAGGGCTATGGCTACACCTTC
D gene: -; V gene: TRBV10-3; J gene: TRBJ1-1; clone size: -; CDR3 protein: CAISDRMNTEAFF; CDR3 DNA: TGTGCCATCAGCGACAGAATGAACACTGAAGCTTTCTTT
D gene: -; V gene: TRBV2; J gene: TRBJ2-3; clone size: -; CDR3 protein: CASSGGVYTDTQYF; CDR3 DNA: TGTGCCAGCAGTGGGGGGGTATACACAGATACGCAGTATTTT
D gene: TRBD1; V gene: TRBV19; J gene: TRBJ1-3; clone size: few; CDR3 protein: CASSMDRGIGNTIYF; CDR3 DNA: TGTGCCAGTAGTATGGACAGGGGGATTGGAAACACCATATATTTT
D gene: TRBD1; V gene: TRBV10-3; J gene: TRBJ2-7; clone size: -; CDR3 protein: CAIGRGQVISYEQYF; CDR3 DNA: TGTGCCATCGGCCGGGGACAGGTGATCTCCTACGAGCAGTACTTC
D gene: TRBD2; V gene: TRBV7-2; J gene: TRBJ2-5; clone size: -; CDR3 protein: CASSLGPLAGGGETQYF; CDR3 DNA: TGTGCCAGCAGCTTAGGTCCTCTAGCGGGAGGGGGAGAGACCCAGTACTTC
D gene: -; V gene: TRBV6-5; J gene: TRBJ1-4; clone size: -; CDR3 protein: CASSPQGFSNEKLFF; CDR3 DNA: TGTGCCAGCAGCCCACAGGGATTCTCAAATGAAAAACTGTTTTTT
D gene: -; V gene: TRBV19; J gene: TRBJ1-5; clone size: once; CDR3 protein: CASSMGRGDNQPQHF; CDR3 DNA: TGTGCCAGTAGTATGGGCAGGGGTGATAATCAGCCCCAGCATTTT